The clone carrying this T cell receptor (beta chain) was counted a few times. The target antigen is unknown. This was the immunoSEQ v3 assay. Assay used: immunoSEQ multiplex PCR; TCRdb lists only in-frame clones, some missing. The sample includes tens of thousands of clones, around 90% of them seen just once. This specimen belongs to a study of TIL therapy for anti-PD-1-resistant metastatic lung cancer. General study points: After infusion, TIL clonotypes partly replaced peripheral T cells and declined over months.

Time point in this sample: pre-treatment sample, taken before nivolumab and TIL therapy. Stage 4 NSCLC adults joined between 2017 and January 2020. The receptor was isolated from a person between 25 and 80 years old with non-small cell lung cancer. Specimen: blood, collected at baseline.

Here the CDR3 reads CASSPDGRNSPLHF. In nucleotides, the CDR3 is TGTGCCAGCAGTCCAGACGGGAGAAATTCACCCCTCCACTTT. The rearrangement links TRBV27 to TRBJ1-6; D is unresolved. The CDR3 spans 14 residues. CDR1 and CDR2 from the germline V gene are MNHEY and SMNVEV (reference sequence). Trimming shortened V by 5 bases and J by 7 bases, and 12 bases separated the two germline ends.